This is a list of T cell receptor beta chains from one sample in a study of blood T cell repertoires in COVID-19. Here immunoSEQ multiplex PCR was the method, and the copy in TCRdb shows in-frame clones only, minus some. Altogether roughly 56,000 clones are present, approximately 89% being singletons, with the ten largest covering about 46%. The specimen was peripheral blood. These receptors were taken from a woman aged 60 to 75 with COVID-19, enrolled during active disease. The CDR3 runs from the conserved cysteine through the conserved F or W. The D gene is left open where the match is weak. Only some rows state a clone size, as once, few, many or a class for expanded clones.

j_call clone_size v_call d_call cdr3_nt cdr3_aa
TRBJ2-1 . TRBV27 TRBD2 TGTGCCAGCAGAGTGGGACTAGCGGGGGGGAATGAGCAGTTCTTC CASRVGLAGGNEQFF
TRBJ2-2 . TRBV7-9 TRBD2 TGTGCCAGCAGCCCGGGACTAGCGGGGAGCACCGGGGAGCTGTTTTTT CASSPGLAGSTGELFF
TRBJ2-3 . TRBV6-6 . TGTGCCAGCAGTTACTTAGGGGGAAGCACAGATACGCAGTATTTT CASSYLGGSTDTQYF
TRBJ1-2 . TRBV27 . TGTGCCAGCAGTCGAAAAGGAGAGAACTATGGCTACACCTTC CASSRKGENYGYTF
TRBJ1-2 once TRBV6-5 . TGTGCCAGCAGTTACTCAGCGGCCCGGGGAGATGGCTACACCTTC CASSYSAARGDGYTF
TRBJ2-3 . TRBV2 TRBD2 TGTGCCAGCAGTGCCGGACTAGATTATGATACGCAGTATTTT CASSAGLDYDTQYF
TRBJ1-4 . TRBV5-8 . TGTGCCAGCAGCCGTGGAGATAATGAAAAACTGTTTTTT CASSRGDNEKLFF
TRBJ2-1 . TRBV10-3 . TGTGCCATCAGTGAGTCGGGCAACTACAATGAGCAGTTCTTC CAISESGNYNEQFF
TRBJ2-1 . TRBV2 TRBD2 TGTGCCAGCAGTGCTCGGGGGAGGGGCAACAATGAGCAGTTCTTC CASSARGRGNNEQFF
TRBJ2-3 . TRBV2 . TGTGCCAGCAGTCTCCAGGGTCCCACAGATACGCAGTATTTT CASSLQGPTDTQYF
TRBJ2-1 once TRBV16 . TGTGCCAGCAGCCAAAACCCACAAAACTCCTACAATGAGCAGTTCTTC CASSQNPQNSYNEQFF
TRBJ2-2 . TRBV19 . TGTGCCAGTAGCCCAAAAGGAGGGGCCGGGGAGCTGTTTTTT CASSPKGGAGELFF
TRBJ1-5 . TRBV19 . TGTGCCAGTACCCAAACGACGGGGATTAATCAGCCCCAGCATTTT CASTQTTGINQPQHF
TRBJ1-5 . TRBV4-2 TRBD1 TGTGCCAGCAGCCCCGGGACAGACAATCAGCCCCAGCATTTT CASSPGTDNQPQHF
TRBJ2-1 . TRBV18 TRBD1 TGTGCCAGCTCACCGCAACAGGGGGTCAACCCGGACAATGAGCAGTTCTTC CASSPQQGVNPDNEQFF
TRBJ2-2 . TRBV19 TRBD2 TGTGCCAGCCTCACTAGCGGGAGTGACACCGGGGAGCTGTTTTTT CASLTSGSDTGELFF
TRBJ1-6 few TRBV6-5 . TGTGCCAGCAGTTTGACAGTTAATCATAATTCACCCCTCCACTTT CASSLTVNHNSPLHF
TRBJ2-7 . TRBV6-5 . TGTGCCAGCAGTTACTCGAGGTCTAGCTCCTACGAGCAGTACTTC CASSYSRSSSYEQYF
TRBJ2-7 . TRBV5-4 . TGTGCCAGCAGCGCCAACTCCGGGAATTCCCCCTACGAGCAGTACTTC CASSANSGNSPYEQYF
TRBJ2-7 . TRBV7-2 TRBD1 TGTGCCAGCAGCTCTACAGGGGGCCTAACCTACGAGCAGTACTTC CASSSTGGLTYEQYF